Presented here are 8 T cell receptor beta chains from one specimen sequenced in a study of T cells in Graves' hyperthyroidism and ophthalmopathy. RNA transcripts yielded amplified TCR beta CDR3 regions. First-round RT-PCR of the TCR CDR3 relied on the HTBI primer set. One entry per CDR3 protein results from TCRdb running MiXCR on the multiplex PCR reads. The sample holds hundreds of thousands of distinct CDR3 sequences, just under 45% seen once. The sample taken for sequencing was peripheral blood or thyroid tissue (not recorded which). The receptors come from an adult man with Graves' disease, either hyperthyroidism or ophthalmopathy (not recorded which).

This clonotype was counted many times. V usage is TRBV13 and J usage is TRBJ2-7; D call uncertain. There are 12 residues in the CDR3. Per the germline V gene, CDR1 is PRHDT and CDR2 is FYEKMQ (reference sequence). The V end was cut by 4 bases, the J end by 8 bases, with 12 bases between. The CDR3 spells CASSSASSKQYF. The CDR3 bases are TGTGCCAGCAGCTCGGCGTCTTCTAAGCAGTACTTC.

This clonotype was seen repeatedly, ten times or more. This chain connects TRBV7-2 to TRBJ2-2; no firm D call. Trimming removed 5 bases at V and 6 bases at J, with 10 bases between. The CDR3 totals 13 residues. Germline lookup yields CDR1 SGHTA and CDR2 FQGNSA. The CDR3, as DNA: TGTGCCAGCAGCCGCATAGTGGCCGGGGAGCTGTTTTTT. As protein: CASSRIVAGELFF.

This CDR3 is CASSKDRGRIEAFF. The CDR3 DNA sequence: TGTGCCAGCAGTAAGGACAGGGGGCGCATTGAAGCTTTCTTT. This rearrangement joins TRBV6-1 to TRBJ1-1; 11 bases match TRBD1. J lost 7 bases, V lost 5 bases, and 6 bases had no gene match. This CDR3 comprises 14 residues. CDR1 is MNHNS, CDR2 SASEGT, per germline.

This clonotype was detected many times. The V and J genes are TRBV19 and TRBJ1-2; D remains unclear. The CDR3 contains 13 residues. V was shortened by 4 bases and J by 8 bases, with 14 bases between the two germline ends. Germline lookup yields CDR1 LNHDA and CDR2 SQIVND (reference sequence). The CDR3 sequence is CASSNPSFGGYTF. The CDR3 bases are TGTGCCAGTAGTAACCCCAGTTTCGGAGGCTACACCTTC.

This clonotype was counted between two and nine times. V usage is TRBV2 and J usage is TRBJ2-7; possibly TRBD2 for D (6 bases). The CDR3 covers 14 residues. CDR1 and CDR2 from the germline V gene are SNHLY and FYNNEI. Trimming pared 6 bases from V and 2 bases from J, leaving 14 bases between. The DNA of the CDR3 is TGTGCCAGCAGCGGAGGGGTCGGTGCCTACGAGCAGTACTTC. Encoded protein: CASSGGVGAYEQYF.

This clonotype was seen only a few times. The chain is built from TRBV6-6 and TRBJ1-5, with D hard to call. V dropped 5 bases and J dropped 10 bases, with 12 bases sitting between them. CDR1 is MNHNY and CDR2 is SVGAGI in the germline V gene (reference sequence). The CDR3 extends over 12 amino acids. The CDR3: CASSDRVEPQHF. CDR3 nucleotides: TGTGCCAGCAGTGATCGGGTGGAACCCCAGCATTTT.

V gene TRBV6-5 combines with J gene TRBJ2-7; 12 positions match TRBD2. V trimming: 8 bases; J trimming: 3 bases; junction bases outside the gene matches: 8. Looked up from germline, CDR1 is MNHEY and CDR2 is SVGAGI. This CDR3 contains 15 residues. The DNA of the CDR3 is TGTGCCAGCCTTCGCCTAGCGGGGGGGAACTACGAGCAGTACTTC. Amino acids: CASLRLAGGNYEQYF.

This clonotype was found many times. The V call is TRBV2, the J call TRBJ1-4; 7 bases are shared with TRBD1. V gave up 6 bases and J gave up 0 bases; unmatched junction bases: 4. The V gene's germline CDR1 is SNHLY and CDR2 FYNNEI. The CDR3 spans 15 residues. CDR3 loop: CASRTDRATNEKLFF. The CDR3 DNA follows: TGTGCCAGCAGGACCGACAGGGCAACTAATGAAAAACTGTTTTTT.